The T cell receptor beta chain described here comes from a study of cytomegalovirus exposure and HLA in healthy donors. Study at large: Among about 179 million T cells, an earlier analysis found about 100 million unique TCR beta sequences.

In its sample, this clone was seen a few times. What it binds is unknown. The study, taken as a whole, reports: The study put 150 to 200 TCR beta chains on its list as cytomegalovirus-associated. With DRB1 most and HLA-C fewest, TCR association rates differed between HLA loci in a later analysis.

The PCR used 60 Vbeta and 13 Jbeta primers. The protocol was immunoSEQ multiplex PCR, while the TCRdb copy is restricted to in-frame clones and leaves out a portion. The sample holds 180,000 or so clones, around 76% seen once. This CDR3 is built from 13 residues. V was clipped by 0 bases and J by 3 bases, with 6 bases between them. CDR1 is MNHEY, CDR2 SVGAGI, per germline. The chain links TRBV6-5 to TRBJ2-7; unclear D gene. The sample comprised PBMCs. This TCR derives from a woman younger than 45 in good health and CMV-seropositive. CDR3 in DNA: TGTGCCAGCAGTTACTCGCACAGCTACGAGCAGTACTTC. Translation gives CASSYSHSYEQYF.